This T cell receptor (beta chain) was sequenced during a study of T cells in Graves' hyperthyroidism and ophthalmopathy (dated 2019 in TCRdb). Looking at the study overall: Peripheral blood was sampled at the time of initial diagnosis, prior to any treatment. Whether ophthalmopathy could be predicted prospectively was tested in an independent validation cohort made up of approximately 19 hyperthyroidism patients plus 17 patients who later progressed to ophthalmopathy. The 75 to 100 discovery patients were randomly divided into training and test sets at a 7:3 ratio. After sampling, hyperthyroidism patients received methimazole starting at 30 mg daily, and ophthalmopathy patients received high-dose intravenous methylprednisolone. To identify distinguishing TCR V-J signatures, a discovery cohort of around 100 patients was used, comprising fewer than 45 with Graves' ophthalmopathy and approximately 57 with stable Graves' hyperthyroidism. In six Graves' hyperthyroidism patients, the study also compared T-cell repertoires from thyroid tissue with T-cell repertoires from blood. The paper describes TCR Vbeta CDR3 sequencing of about 140 peripheral blood samples, made up of about 41 ophthalmopathy patients, around 78 hyperthyroidism patients and 17 progressor patients.

The CDR3, from cysteine to phenylalanine, totals 17 residues. The only DNA kept is the CDR3, 51 bases in frame from the first base. According to the germline V gene, CDR1 reads MDHEN and CDR2 reads SYDVKM. The germline V end is reduced by 5 bases and the J end by 6 bases; junction bases left unmatched: 15. This clonotype was seen ten or more times. Its antigen remains unidentified. It has no much larger one-base neighbor in the sample; base qualities were not kept. The TCR beta CDR3 regions were amplified from the RNA transcripts. The TCR CDR3 was subjected to a first round of RT-PCR using the HTBI primer set and the Qiagen OneStep RT-PCR kit. Libraries were constructed in a second round of multiplex PCR, after which size selection and purification were performed. Libraries were sequenced paired-end with 100 bp reads on an Illumina HiSeq2000. In the authors' own workflow: SOAPnuke was used to process the raw data, removing reads that contained adapters or uncalled bases, had a mean Phred below 15, or lacked an exact match to the constant primer or identifier. High-quality paired reads were merged using COPE v1.2.5, and each unique nucleotide sequence was defined as a clonotype. Clonotypes were aligned to IMGT TRBV, TRBD and TRBJ reference segments using MiTCR v1.1. The analysis was restricted to V-J combinations with a frequency above 0.0001, which together covered about 99% of the repertoires. A TCS score was defined as the ratio of F50 (clonal expansion) to E x V (chaos), with BLOSUM62-based TCRdist applied between CDR3 peptides within each V-J. Welch's t-statistics and random forest reduced 500 to 650 V-J features to 13, which were used in a naive Bayes classifier (R e1071). TCRdb reanalyzed the raw reads on its own, using fastp at Q25 for trimming and MiXCR for clone calling, and kept in-frame beta chains. Rows with a matching CDR3 protein are joined into one entry that keeps the most common DNA and genes. The V and J calls shown here were made by TCRdb, not taken from the authors' results. The sample table contains around 400,000 distinct CDR3 sequences; only one count was recorded for about 15% of them. The ten largest clones take up 15% to 20% of the sample.

Ophthalmopathy patients had moderately to severely active disease, Clinical Activity Score of at least 3, NOSPECS grade of at least 4, and duration under 3 months. Any patient with an uncontrolled infection, another autoimmune disease, pregnancy or lactation was excluded. Clinical symptoms, serum thyroxine and TRAb, thyroid ultrasound, and orbital computed tomography formed the basis for the diagnoses. PBMCs were separated from roughly 9.6 ml of fresh peripheral blood using Ficoll-Paque density gradient centrifugation. Total RNA was extracted using Trizol reagent, and RNA quality was assessed on an Agilent 2100 Bioanalyzer. Results and caveats for the whole study, not just this receptor: A model built on a 13 V-J signature distinguished ophthalmopathy from stable hyperthyroidism, reaching about 89% sensitivity and about 81% specificity in cross-validation and 80%/75% in testing. No statistical method was used to set the sample size in advance, and investigators knew the group allocation. In validation, progression to ophthalmopathy was predicted by the model with about 70% sensitivity and about 72% specificity, a median of about 6 months before onset. Most expanded thyroid clonotypes (frequency above 0.001) were also detected in blood, a finding suggesting that blood repertoires may reflect thyroid immune responses.

The sequence derives from an older woman with Graves' ophthalmopathy. The rearrangement combines TRBV28 with TRBJ2-3; 9 bases in between match TRBD2. Sequenced material: blood. The DNA is TGTGCCAGCAGTCAACCTTCTAGCGGGATGAGCCCCGATACGCAGTATTTT. Its protein is CASSQPSSGMSPDTQYF.